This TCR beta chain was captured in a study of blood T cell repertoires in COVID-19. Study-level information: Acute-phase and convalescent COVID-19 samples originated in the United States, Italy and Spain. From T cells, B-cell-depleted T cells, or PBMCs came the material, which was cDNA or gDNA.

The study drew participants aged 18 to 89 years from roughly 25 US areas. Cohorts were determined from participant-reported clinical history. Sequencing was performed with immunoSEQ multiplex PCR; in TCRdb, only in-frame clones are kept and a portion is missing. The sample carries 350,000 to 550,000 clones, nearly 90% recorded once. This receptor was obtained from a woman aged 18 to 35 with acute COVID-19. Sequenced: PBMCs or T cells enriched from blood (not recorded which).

CDR3 residues: CASSPIRSGGVLETQYF. The CDR3 DNA follows: TGTGCCAGCAGCCCGATCCGTAGCGGGGGGGTTTTGGAGACCCAGTACTTC. This chain joins TRBV11-3 and TRBJ2-5; 11 bases line up with TRBD2. Germline V gene data show CDR1 as SGHNT and CDR2 as YENEEA. The CDR3 is 17 amino acids. After removal of 5 bases from V and 5 bases from J, the junction contained 13 bases not matched to a gene.